Listed below are T cell receptor beta chains from one sample, sequenced in a study of blood T cells in healthy people across ages. TCRdb independently ran MiXCR on the 5' RACE reads; one entry per CDR3 protein. The table lists fewer than 950,000 distinct CDR3 sequences, roughly 50% of them singletons. The specimen sequenced was blood. All receptors derive from an elderly man in good health. The CDR3 runs from the conserved cysteine through the conserved F or W. D genes are given only for firm matches. Part of the rows lack a size; the others show once, few, many or a class for expanded clones.

TRBV6-5	.	.	TRBJ2-4	CASSSSGPQYF	TGTGCCAGCAGTTCCTCGGGCCCCCAGTACTTC
TRBV5-5	.	.	TRBJ1-4	CASSTSGIATNEKLFF	TGTGCCAGCAGCACCTCCGGGATTGCAACTAATGAAAAACTGTTTTTT
TRBV27	.	TRBD1	TRBJ2-7	CASGQGTGVYEQYF	TGTGCCAGCGGCCAGGGGACAGGGGTCTACGAGCAGTACTTC
TRBV6-5	.	.	TRBJ2-2	CASSQTDPNTGELFF	TGTGCCAGCAGTCAGACAGACCCGAACACCGGGGAGCTGTTTTTT
TRBV5-1	.	.	TRBJ2-5	CASSFGTTQETQYF	TGCGCCAGCAGCTTCGGGACCACACAAGAGACCCAGTACTTC
TRBV7-2	.	.	TRBJ2-1	CASSCQNYNEQFF	TGTGCCAGCAGCTGCCAGAACTACAATGAGCAGTTCTTC
TRBV5-8	.	.	TRBJ1-5	CASSLEALYSNQPQHF	TGTGCCAGCAGCTTGGAAGCCCTTTATAGCAATCAGCCCCAGCATTTT
TRBV28	.	TRBD1	TRBJ2-4	CATRTGPTSEQYF	TGTGCCACCAGGACAGGGCCGACCTCGGAGCAGTACTTC
TRBV9	.	.	TRBJ2-5	CASSVVTSGPNEQYF	TGTGCCAGCAGCGTAGTGACGAGCGGACCCAATGAGCAGTACTTC
TRBV28	once	TRBD1	TRBJ1-5	CASGKDRANQPQHF	TGTGCCAGCGGAAAGGACAGGGCCAATCAGCCCCAGCATTTT
TRBV12-3/TRBV12-4	.	TRBD2	TRBJ2-7	CASSFGGGTSEQYF	TGTGCCAGCAGTTTTGGGGGGGGTACATCCGAGCAGTACTTC
TRBV20-1	.	.	TRBJ2-5	CSAPGLRQETQYF	TGCAGTGCGCCAGGACTGCGACAAGAGACCCAGTACTTC
TRBV19	.	.	TRBJ2-1	CASSIDPSSYNEQFF	TGTGCCAGTAGTATCGACCCAAGCTCCTACAATGAGCAGTTCTTC
TRBV24-1	.	.	TRBJ1-2	CATSAAGPNYGYTF	TGTGCCACCAGTGCCGCGGGACCTAACTATGGCTACACCTTC
TRBV29-1	.	.	TRBJ2-2	CSVAGDTGELFF	TGCAGCGTTGCGGGGGACACCGGGGAGCTGTTTTTT